This T cell receptor (beta chain) was identified during a study of blood T cell repertoires in COVID-19. Study-level information: COVID-19 samples, acute and convalescent, were from the United States, Italy and Spain. T cells, B-cell-depleted T cells, or PBMCs provided the cDNA or gDNA that served as material.

Generated by immunoSEQ multiplex PCR, the TCRdb table keeps only in-frame clones and is missing some. The sample has approximately 56,000 clones; around 80% are singletons. The germline gives CDR1 SGHVS, CDR2 FNYEAQ. V lost 1 base and J 9 bases, leaving 16 bases between the germline ends. The CDR3 runs 15 residues. Seattle cases were enrolled at active infection and followed longitudinally. The count of this clone is one. The genes are TRBV7-6 and TRBJ2-1, with a possible D match to TRBD2 (6 bases). Sequenced input: peripheral blood. This clonotype was obtained from a woman aged 80 or over with COVID-19, enrolled during active disease. CDR3 loop: CASSLGGEVQSEQFF. The CDR3 coding sequence is TGTGCCAGCAGCTTAGGTGGGGAGGTCCAAAGTGAGCAGTTCTTC.